Given below is one TCR beta chain in context. This clonotype was recorded many times. What this receptor recognizes is not known. No much larger clone exists at a distance of one base, and base qualities are not known. This sample was included in a study of neurological immune-mediated disorders (dated 2019 in TCRdb). Study-level background: Of the approximately 34 multiple sclerosis patients, roughly 30 had relapsing-remitting MS and 3 had secondary progressive MS. Using UMI-based sequencing, the study compared peripheral blood TCR-beta repertoires from patients with HTLV-I-associated myelopathy (HAM/TSP), patients with multiple sclerosis, and healthy controls. The cohort was made up of approximately 65 subjects, consisting of around 14 HAM/TSP patients, about 34 multiple sclerosis patients and around 20 healthy controls. The 90 to 120 TCR-beta libraries covered PBMC samples along with longitudinal samples, technical triplicates, and paired sorted CD4+ and CD8+ T-cell subsets. What the work shows at the level of the full study, not this receptor alone: The highest TCR clonal expansion was observed in HAM/TSP patients, whereas the lowest was observed in MS patients, even when compared with healthy controls. The MS cluster was not associated with any clinical or MRI features, and the authors stated that larger cohorts are needed. Phylogenetic analysis grouped repertoires from 18 of 34 MS patients into a cluster of related CDR3 sequences, suggesting a possible repertoire-level signature. No identical CDR3 amino acid sequences were shared among expanded clones across subjects, suggesting private TCR-beta repertoires in all groups.

Libraries from unsorted PBMCs were made from 2 million PBMCs kept in RNAlater at -80 degrees C until RNA extraction. The multiple sclerosis patients were enrolled in a US clinical protocol that evaluated disease progression with magnetic resonance imaging. Peripheral blood was subjected to Ficoll-Hypaque density gradient centrifugation to isolate PBMCs, which were then cryopreserved in liquid nitrogen. cDNA synthesis used template-switch 5'RACE with a primer carrying a 10-nucleotide random unique molecular identifier tagging each TCR transcript. Over 190 million TCR-beta sequences, covering 15-18 subjects, were produced in each sequencing run. The RNeasy kit was used to extract total RNA. The KAPA Real-time Library Amplification kit was used to amplify TCR-beta VDJ regions with primers for the TCR constant region and the 5'RACE anchor. A first PCR added sample indexes and Illumina adaptors, and a second PCR then raised library yield. After Ampure bead purification, the TCR product of roughly 650 bp was size-selected on a 2% E-gel SizeSelection system. Before pooling, libraries had their quality checked on a Bioanalyzer, their concentration measured with Qubit, and their quantity determined with the Kapa Library Quantification kit. An Illumina HiSeq 2500 sequenced the libraries paired-end 2 x 150 bp. To increase sequence diversity, about 23-32% phiX was spiked into each library pool. The published analysis was carried out like this. The UMI-based MiGEC pipeline processed quality-filtered reads and removed over 80% of raw TCR sequences during error correction. IMGT germline references were used for aligning VDJ genes, and each clonotype was defined as a unique CDR3 amino acid sequence together with its V-J genes. Clonal expansion, Shannon diversity, and CDR3 relatedness (CalcPairwiseDistances, ClusterSamples) were evaluated with VDJtools, and phylogenetic trees were built with CLCbio workbench. Expanded clones were defined as having at least 8 unique UMIs, based on coefficient-of-variation modelling across technical triplicates. The raw public reads went through TCRdb reprocessing: fastp at Q25, MiXCR clone calling, in-frame beta chains kept. Records with the same CDR3 protein are collapsed into one entry carrying the most frequent genes and DNA. TCRdb, not the authors, supplied the V and J calls. The sample contains about 66,000 distinct CDR3 sequences, under 3.5% of them found a single time. Around 3.6% of the sample rests with the top ten.

This TCR derives from a man aged 35-49 years with multiple sclerosis. Sequencing was done on a sample of PBMCs.

The nucleotide sequence is TGTGCCAGTAGTCCCCCGGGAGTCCCAAGTCAGTACGAGCAGTACTTC. Translation gives CASSPPGVPSQYEQYF. The sequence links TRBV19 to TRBJ2-7; 6 matching bases give a weak D call of TRBD2. CDR1 LNHDA and CDR2 SQIVND were looked up in the germline V gene (reference sequence). From the cysteine up to the phenylalanine, the CDR3 has a length of 16 residues. The retained sequence is limited to the CDR3, 48 bases, with the frame set at the first base. V drops 5 bases and J drops 4 bases, leaving 21 bases in between.